This T cell receptor (beta chain) emerged from a study of blood T cell repertoires in COVID-19. Study-wide context: Spain, Italy and the United States supplied samples that represented acute and convalescent COVID-19. From T cells, B-cell-depleted T cells, or PBMCs came the material, which was cDNA or gDNA.

In the study's own analysis: Counts of nucleated cells, estimated from reference gene primer amplification, were obtained. Assay: immunoSEQ multiplex PCR; the TCRdb copy retains only in-frame clones and omits some. V, J and clone size derive from that table, while D and trimming were established from the DNA sequence. The sample consists of some 95,000 clones, around 93% of them appearing once. Germline V gene sequence: CDR1 SGHNT, CDR2 YYREEE (reference sequence). The ends lost 1 base at V and 5 bases at J; junction bases unmatched: 6. The CDR3 is made up of 15 amino acids. The receptor was derived from a human donor with active COVID-19. The donor label of this sample is uncertain. The chain employs TRBV5-4 and TRBJ2-5; TRBD2 aligns across 9 bases. Sequencing input: peripheral blood. CDR3 sequence reads: CASSLSSGESETQYF. As DNA, the CDR3 is TGTGCCAGCAGCTTGTCTAGCGGGGAAAGTGAGACCCAGTACTTC.